This T cell receptor beta chain was obtained from a study of blood T cell repertoires in COVID-19. This CDR3 comprises 17 residues. Germline values: CDR1 MNHNS, CDR2 SASEGT. V shed 0 bases and J 5 bases; nucleotides not matched to a gene: 6. Study processing details: Amplifying reference gene primers gave estimates of nucleated cell counts. Clones were read by immunoSEQ multiplex PCR, and TCRdb kept only the in-frame ones, dropping some. V and J calls and clone size are copied from that table; D and trimming were computed from the DNA. The sample contains around 390,000 clones, 85% to 90% of which appear only once. Clinical history as reported by participants underpinned cohort assignment. Cohort 3 recovery required two negative PCRs, clearance, or symptom resolution.

V is TRBV6-1 and J is TRBJ2-2; 10 positions match TRBD2. Sequencing was carried out using PBMCs or T cells enriched from blood (not recorded which). The source of this sequence is a woman aged 50 to 60 who had recovered from COVID-19. In nucleotides, the CDR3 is TGTGCCAGCAGTGAAGCAGGCCTAGCGGGGGTTACCGGGGAGCTGTTTTTT. As protein: CASSEAGLAGVTGELFF.